The present TCR beta chain was sequenced within a study of OX40 agonist ivuxolimab in advanced cancers. For the wider study: Ivuxolimab was a fully human IgG2 agonistic monoclonal antibody targeting the costimulatory receptor OX40 (CD134). Intravenous ivuxolimab was administered to patients every 2 weeks at six dose levels: 0.01, 0.1, 0.3, 1.5, 3 and 10 mg/kg. Of the approximately 50 dose-escalation patients, hepatocellular carcinoma was present in about 20, melanoma in about 15, renal cell carcinoma in 9 and head and neck cancer in 9. In the dose-escalation cohort, 70% to 85% of patients were male, and the mean age was 60 years with a range of roughly 20 to 79. Patients were allowed to have had prior anti-PD-1, anti-PD-L1 or anti-CTLA-4 therapy, and roughly two fifths of the dose-escalation patients had been treated with checkpoint inhibitors. Partial responses occurred in three dose-escalation patients, of whom one had hepatocellular carcinoma and two had cutaneous melanoma. The purpose of peripheral TCRbeta sequencing was to test whether ivuxolimab changed TCR sequence diversity and led to clonal T-cell expansion. The paper describes the monotherapy dose-escalation part (N of about 55 patients) of the phase I trial of ivuxolimab. The investigation overall reported the following: Which antigens the clonally expanded peripheral T cells were specific for was not determined. Low levels of normalized T-cell clonal expansion were also shown by some nonresponding patients. On average, CD8+ T cells showed more expanded clones than CD4+ T cells after ivuxolimab. At doses of 0.1 to 3.0 mg/kg, clonal expansion of both CD4+ and CD8+ blood T cells was observed from baseline to week 6. Partial responders in the 0.1-3.0 mg/kg groups had among the lowest normalized peripheral clonal expansion, especially among CD8+ T cells.

About this clone itself: The target of this receptor is not known. Qualities for individual bases were not recorded, and no much larger clone is one base off.

From a lookup of the germline V gene (reference sequence), CDR1 and CDR2 are LNHDA and SQIVND. Measured from the cysteine to the phenylalanine, the CDR3 is 13 residues long. The DNA shown is the 39-base CDR3, in frame from base 1. The germline ends are 16 bases apart after V is trimmed by 9 bases and J by 5 bases. For sequencing of the TCRbeta CDR3 region, genomic DNA was extracted from the sorted cells. The immunoSEQ Assay was used for sequencing of TCRbeta CDR3 regions. TCRdb provides this immuneACCESS table in a form limited to in-frame rearrangements. Some clones are lacking; in checked studies, under half of them reflect an unresolved V gene, and why the rest are absent is not known. The sample has around 20,000 clones on record, nearly 85% of them singletons. The ten biggest clones cover around 8.8% of the sample. Patients with autoimmune disease history or receiving systemic immunosuppression were excluded from the trial. Peripheral blood for TCR sequencing was drawn from every dose cohort at baseline, at cycle 4 day 1 and at cycle 7 day 1. Samples came from an open-label, multicenter, first-in-human phase I dose-escalation trial of ivuxolimab. Adults with locally advanced or metastatic head and neck squamous cell, hepatocellular, melanoma or renal cell carcinoma were enrolled in the trial. Before TCR sequencing, CD4+ T cells and CD8+ T cells were sorted from peripheral blood as separate populations.

The chain employs TRBV19 and TRBJ2-5; TRBD2 is possibly the D segment (5 matching bases). The receptor was derived from an adult with an advanced solid tumor such as melanoma, head and neck, liver or kidney cancer. This sample comprised CD4+ or CD8+ T cells sorted from blood, obtained in a trial of the OX40 agonist ivuxolimab. The CDR3 protein is CASSGVLGETQYF. In nucleotides, the sequence is TGTGCCAGCTCCGGGGTCCTGGGGGAGACCCAGTACTTC.